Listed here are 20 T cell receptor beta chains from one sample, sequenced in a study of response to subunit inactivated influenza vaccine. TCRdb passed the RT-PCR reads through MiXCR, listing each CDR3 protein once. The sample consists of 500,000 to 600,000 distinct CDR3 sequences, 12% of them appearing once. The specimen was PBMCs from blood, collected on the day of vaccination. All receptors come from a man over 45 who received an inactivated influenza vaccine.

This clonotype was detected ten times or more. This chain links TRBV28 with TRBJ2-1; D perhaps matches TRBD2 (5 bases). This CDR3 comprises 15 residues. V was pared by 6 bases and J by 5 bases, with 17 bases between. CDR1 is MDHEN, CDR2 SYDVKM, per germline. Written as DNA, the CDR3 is TGTGCCAGCAGAGAGACGGGATTTAGGAACAATGAGCAGTTCTTC. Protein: CASRETGFRNNEQFF. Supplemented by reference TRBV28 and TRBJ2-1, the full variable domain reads DVKVTQSSRYLVKRTGEKVFLECVQDMDHENMFWYRQDPGLGLRLIYFSYDVKMKEKGDIPEGYSVSREKKERFSLILESASTNQTSMYLCASRETGFRNNEQFFGPGTRLTVL.

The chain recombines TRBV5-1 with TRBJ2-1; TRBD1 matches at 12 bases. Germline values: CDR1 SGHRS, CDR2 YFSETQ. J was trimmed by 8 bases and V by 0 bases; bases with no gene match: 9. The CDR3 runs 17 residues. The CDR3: CASSLGPGTGGLDEQFF. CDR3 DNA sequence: TGCGCCAGCAGCTTGGGACCCGGGACAGGGGGCCTCGATGAGCAGTTCTTC.

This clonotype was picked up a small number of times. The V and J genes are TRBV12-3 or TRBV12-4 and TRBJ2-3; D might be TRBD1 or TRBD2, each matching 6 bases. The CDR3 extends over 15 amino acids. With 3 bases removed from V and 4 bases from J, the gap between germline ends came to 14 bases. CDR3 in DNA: TGTGCCAGCAGTTTCTGGGGGGCTGGGCCAGATACGCAGTATTTT. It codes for CASSFWGAGPDTQYF.

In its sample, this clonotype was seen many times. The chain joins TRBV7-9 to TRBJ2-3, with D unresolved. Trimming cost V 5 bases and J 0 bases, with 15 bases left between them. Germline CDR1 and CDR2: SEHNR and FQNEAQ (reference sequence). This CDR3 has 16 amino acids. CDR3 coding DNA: TGTGCCAGCAGCCCGAAAGGAGACTCTAGCACAGATACGCAGTATTTT. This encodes CASSPKGDSSTDTQYF.

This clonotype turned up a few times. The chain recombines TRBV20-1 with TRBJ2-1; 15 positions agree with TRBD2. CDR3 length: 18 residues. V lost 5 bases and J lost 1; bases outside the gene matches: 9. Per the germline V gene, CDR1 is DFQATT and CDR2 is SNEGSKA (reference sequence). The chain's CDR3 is CSAPGTSGGSNSYNEQFF. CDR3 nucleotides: TGCAGTGCTCCCGGGACTAGCGGGGGGTCGAATTCCTACAATGAGCAGTTCTTC.

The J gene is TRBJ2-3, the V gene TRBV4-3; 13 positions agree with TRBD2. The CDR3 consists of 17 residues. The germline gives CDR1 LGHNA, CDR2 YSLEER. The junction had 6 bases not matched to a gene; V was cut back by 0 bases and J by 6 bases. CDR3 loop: CASSQDGLAGEGDTQYF. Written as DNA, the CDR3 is TGCGCCAGCAGCCAAGATGGACTAGCGGGAGAGGGGGATACGCAGTATTTT.

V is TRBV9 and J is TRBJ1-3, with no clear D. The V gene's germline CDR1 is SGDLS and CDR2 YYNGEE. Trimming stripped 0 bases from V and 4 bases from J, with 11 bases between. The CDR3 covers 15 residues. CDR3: CASSVAPETGNTIYF. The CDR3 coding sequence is TGTGCCAGCAGCGTAGCGCCGGAGACAGGAAACACCATATATTTT.

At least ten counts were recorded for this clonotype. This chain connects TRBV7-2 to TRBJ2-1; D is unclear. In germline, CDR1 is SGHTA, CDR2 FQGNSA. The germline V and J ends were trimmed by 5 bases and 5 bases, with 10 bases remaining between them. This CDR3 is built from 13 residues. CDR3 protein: CASSLRVDNEQFF. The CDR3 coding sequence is TGTGCCAGCAGCCTTAGGGTAGACAATGAGCAGTTCTTC.

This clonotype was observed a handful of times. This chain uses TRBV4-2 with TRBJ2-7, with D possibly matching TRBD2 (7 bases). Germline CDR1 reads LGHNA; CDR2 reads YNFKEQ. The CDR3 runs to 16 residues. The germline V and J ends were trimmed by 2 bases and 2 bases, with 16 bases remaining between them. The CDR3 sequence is CASSQRGGTSAYEQYF. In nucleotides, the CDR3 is TGTGCCAGCAGCCAAAGGGGGGGAACTAGCGCCTACGAGCAGTACTTC.

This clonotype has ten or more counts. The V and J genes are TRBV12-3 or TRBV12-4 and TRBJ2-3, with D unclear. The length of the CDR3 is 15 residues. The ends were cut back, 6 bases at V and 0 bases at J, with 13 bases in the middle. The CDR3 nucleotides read TGTGCCAGCAGAGCGTCGCGAACCAGCACAGATACGCAGTATTTT. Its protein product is CASRASRTSTDTQYF.

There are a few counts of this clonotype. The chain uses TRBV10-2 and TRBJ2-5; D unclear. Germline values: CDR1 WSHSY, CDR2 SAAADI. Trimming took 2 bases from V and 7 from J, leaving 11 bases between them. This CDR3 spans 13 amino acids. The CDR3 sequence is CASSEATTRTQYF. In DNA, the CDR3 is TGCGCCAGCAGTGAGGCGACAACAAGGACCCAGTACTTC.

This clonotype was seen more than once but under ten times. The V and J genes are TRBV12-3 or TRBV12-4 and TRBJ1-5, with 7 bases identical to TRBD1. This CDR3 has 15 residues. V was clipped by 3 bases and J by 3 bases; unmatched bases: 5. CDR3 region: CASSLGGTDNQPQHF. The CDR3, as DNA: TGTGCCAGCAGTTTGGGGGGGACAGACAATCAGCCCCAGCATTTT.

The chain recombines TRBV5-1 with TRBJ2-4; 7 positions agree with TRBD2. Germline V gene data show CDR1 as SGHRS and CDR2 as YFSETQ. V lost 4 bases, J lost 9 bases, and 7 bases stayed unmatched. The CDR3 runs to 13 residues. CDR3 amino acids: CASSPREGGIQYF. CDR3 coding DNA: TGCGCCAGCAGCCCCAGGGAGGGCGGCATTCAGTACTTC.

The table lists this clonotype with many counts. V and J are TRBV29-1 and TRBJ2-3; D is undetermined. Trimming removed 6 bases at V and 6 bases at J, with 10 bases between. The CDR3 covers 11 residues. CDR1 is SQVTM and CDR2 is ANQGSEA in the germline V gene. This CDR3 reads CSVPRADTQYF. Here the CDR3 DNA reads TGCAGCGTGCCCAGAGCGGATACGCAGTATTTT.

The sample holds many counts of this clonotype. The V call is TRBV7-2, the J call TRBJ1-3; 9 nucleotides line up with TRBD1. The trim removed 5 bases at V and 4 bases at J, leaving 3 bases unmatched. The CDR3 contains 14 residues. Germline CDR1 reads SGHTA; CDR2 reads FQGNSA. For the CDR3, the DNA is TGTGCCAGCAGCAGGGACAGGGCCGGAAACACCATATATTTT. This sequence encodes CASSRDRAGNTIYF.

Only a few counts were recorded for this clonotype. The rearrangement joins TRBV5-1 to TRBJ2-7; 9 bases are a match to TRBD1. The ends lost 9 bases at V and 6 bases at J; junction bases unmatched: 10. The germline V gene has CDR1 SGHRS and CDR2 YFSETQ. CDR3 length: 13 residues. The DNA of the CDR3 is TGCGCCACAACAGGGGGCAATGGGGGCGAGCAGTACTTC. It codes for CATTGGNGGEQYF.

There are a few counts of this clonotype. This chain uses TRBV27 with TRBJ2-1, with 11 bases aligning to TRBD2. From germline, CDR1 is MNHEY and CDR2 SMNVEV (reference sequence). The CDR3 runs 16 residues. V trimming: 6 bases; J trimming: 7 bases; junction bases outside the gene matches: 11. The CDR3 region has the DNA TGTGCCAGCAGCTCATTAGCGGGAGGGTTTGCGAATGAGCAGTTCTTC. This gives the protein CASSSLAGGFANEQFF.

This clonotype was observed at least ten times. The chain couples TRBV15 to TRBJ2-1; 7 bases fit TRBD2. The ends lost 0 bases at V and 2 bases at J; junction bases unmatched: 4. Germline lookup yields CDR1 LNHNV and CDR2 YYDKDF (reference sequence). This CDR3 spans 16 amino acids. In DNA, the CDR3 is TGTGCCACCAGCAGAGAGGGACTACGTCCCTACAATGAGCAGTTCTTC. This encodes CATSREGLRPYNEQFF.

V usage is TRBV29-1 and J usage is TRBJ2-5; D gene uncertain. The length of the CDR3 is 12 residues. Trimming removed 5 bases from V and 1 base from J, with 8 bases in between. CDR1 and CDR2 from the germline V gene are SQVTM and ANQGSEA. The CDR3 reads CSVWTAQETQYF. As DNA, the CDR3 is TGCAGCGTTTGGACGGCCCAAGAGACCCAGTACTTC.

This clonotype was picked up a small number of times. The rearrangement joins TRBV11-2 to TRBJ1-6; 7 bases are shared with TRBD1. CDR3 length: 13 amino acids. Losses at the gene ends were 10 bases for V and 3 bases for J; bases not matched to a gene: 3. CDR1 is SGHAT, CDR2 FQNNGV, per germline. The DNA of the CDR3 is TGTGCCACCTCAGGGGGCTATAATTCACCCCTCCACTTT. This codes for CATSGGYNSPLHF.